This TCR beta chain stems from a study of technical replicates of blood from several donors. Germline-derived CDR1 and CDR2 are MNHEY and SVGAGI. Trimming took 0 bases from V and 3 from J, leaving 8 bases between them. This CDR3 region has 14 residues. Profiling relied on immunoSEQ multiplex PCR, and the TCRdb table lists in-frame clones only, not all of them. The sample includes some 87,000 clones, 97% of them seen just once. This sequence was found in a human donor in good health. Sequences were obtained from T cells isolated from PBMCs. V and J are TRBV6-5 and TRBJ2-5; the D is unclear. This CDR3 reads CASSYSALKETQYF. Here the CDR3 DNA reads TGTGCCAGCAGTTACTCGGCTTTGAAAGAGACCCAGTACTTC.